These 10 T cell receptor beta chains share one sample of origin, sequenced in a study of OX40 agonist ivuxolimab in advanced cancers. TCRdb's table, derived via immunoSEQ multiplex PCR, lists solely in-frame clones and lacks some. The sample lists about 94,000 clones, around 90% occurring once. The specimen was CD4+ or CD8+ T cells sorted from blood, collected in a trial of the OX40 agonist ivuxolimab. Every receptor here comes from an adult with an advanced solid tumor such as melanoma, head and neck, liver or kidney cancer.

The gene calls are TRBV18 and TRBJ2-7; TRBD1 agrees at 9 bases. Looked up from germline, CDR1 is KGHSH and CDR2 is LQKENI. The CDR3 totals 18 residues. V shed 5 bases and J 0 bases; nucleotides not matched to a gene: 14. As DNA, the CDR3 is TGTGCCAGCTCAAACCGGGACAGGGAACGGATCGACTCCTACGAGCAGTACTTC. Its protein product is CASSNRDRERIDSYEQYF.

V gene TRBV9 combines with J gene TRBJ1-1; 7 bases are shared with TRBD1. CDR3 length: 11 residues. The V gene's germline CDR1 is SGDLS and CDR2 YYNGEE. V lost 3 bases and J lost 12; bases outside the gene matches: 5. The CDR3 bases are TGTGCCAGCAGCGGACAGGGTCGACCTTTCTTT. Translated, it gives CASSGQGRPFF.

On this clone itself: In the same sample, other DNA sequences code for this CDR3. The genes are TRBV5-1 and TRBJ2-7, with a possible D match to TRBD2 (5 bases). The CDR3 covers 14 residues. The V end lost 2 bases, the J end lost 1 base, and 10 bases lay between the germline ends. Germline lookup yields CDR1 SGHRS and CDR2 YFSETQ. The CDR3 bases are TGCGCCAGCAGCTTTGGCCCGGGATCCTACGAGCAGTACTTC. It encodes CASSFGPGSYEQYF.

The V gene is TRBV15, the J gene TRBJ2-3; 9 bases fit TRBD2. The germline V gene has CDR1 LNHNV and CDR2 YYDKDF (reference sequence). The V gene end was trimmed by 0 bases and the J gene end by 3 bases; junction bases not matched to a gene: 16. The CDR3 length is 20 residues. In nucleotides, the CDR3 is TGTGCCACCAGCAGAGATCGCCAACGGGGACTAGCAATAGATACAGATACGCAGTATTTT. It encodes CATSRDRQRGLAIDTDTQYF.

CDR3 sequence: CASGLVLTGGLNTEAFF. The CDR3 DNA follows: TGTGCTAGTGGTTTGGTATTGACAGGGGGTTTGAACACTGAAGCTTTCTTT. The chain carries TRBV12-5 and TRBJ1-1, with 9 bases aligning to TRBD1. Germline assignment: CDR1 LGHNT and CDR2 FRNRAP. Trimming cost V 0 bases and J 0 bases; bases outside gene matches: 5. The CDR3 sequence is 17 residues long.

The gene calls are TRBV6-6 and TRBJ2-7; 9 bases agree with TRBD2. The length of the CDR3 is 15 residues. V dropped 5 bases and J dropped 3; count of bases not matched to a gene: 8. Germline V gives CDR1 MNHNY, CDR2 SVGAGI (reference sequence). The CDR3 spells CASSPRTSVIYEQYF. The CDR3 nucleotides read TGTGCCAGCAGTCCTCGGACTAGCGTGATCTACGAGCAGTACTTC.

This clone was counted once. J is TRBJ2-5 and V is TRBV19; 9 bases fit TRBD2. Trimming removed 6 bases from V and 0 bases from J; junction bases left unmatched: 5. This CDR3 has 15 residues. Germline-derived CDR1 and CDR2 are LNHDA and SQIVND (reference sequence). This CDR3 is CASRGREGYQETQYF. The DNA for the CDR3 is TGTGCCAGTAGGGGGCGGGAGGGGTACCAAGAGACCCAGTACTTC.

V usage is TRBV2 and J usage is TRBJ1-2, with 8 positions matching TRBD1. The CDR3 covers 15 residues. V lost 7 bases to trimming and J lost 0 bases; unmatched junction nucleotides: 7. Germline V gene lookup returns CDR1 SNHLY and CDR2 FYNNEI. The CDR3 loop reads CASKDGQGANYGYTF. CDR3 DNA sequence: TGTGCCAGCAAGGACGGACAGGGTGCTAACTATGGCTACACCTTC.

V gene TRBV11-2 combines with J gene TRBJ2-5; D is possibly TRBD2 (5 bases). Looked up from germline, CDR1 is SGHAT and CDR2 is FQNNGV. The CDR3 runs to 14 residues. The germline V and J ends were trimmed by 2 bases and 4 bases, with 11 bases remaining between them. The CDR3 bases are TGTGCCAGCAGCTTATCTGCGGGTCGAGAGACCCAGTACTTC. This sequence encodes CASSLSAGRETQYF.

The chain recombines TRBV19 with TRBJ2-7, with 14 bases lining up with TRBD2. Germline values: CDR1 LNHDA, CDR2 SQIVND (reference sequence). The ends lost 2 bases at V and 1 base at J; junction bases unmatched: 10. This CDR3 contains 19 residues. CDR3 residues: CASSISWGTSGSESYEQYF. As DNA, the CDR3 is TGTGCCAGTAGTATATCTTGGGGGACTAGCGGGAGTGAGTCCTACGAGCAGTACTTC.